This entry is about one T cell receptor (beta chain). This clone was counted a few times. Its binding antigen is unknown. Nothing much larger sits one base from this clone, and base qualities are not available. This entry belongs to a study of shared clonotypes between healthy human individuals (dated by TCRdb to about 2020). Notes on the research overall: A couple of women and a few men aged 18 to 49 years were included in the cohort. To estimate repertoire size and how much clonotype sharing occurs between individuals, the study deeply sequenced the blood TCR repertoires of about five healthy adults. To increase sequencing depth and limit assay-specific biases, TCR repertoire library preparation and sequencing were carried out by different laboratories using diverse techniques. Leukapheresis yielded between about 0.8 and 9.5 billion PBMCs per donor. Results the study describes overall, beyond this receptor: Because the study included a small number of donors, the genetic and exposure-history diversity represented was limited. Based on pairwise subsampling, the degree of clonotype sharing among donors was expected to be affected by sequencing depth. Sampling was restricted to blood, and TCR repertoires in tissues likely differ from the TCR repertoires found in blood.

The donors were healthy, HIV-negative adults who had no recently reported acute infections or vaccinations. Only Caucasian adults living in Nashville, Tennessee, USA were represented among the donors. In the unsorted samples, 85 million to 100 million PBMCs were counted, and genomic DNA was extracted using the QIAamp DNA Blood Mini kit. Blood was obtained by leukapheresis, after which PBMCs were separated by Ficoll-Histopaque density gradient centrifugation and cryopreserved in liquid nitrogen vapor phase. Using the deep immunoSEQ assay, multiplex PCR amplified TCR CDR3 regions from genomic DNA. Genomic DNA extracted from each cell subset was distributed evenly over all wells of several immunoSEQ 96-well plates, and each plate served as one replicate. Each replicate PCR for unsorted PBMC received approximately 300 ng genomic DNA, equal to tens of thousands of T cell genomes. Ten immunoSEQ deep assay plates were used to sequence unsorted PBMC genomic DNA. Purified libraries were measured with a Qubit 3.0 fluorometer, size-checked on a Bioanalyzer 2100, and measured again with the KAPA Library Quantification kit. Each immunoSEQ 96-well plate was sequenced on its own single-read 150-cycle Illumina NextSeq 550 flow cell. As for how the authors treated the data: Because the immunoSEQ output held only junctional sequences and lacked quality scores, the filtering could not match the filtering applied to full-length reads. To assign V/J genes and CDR3, sequences were annotated against IMGT germline references using PyIR, a Python wrapper for IgBLAST v1.9. Any read was removed if the V/J assignment was weak (E-value above 1e-6), the CDR3 was missing, or the read contained stop codons, out-of-frame junctions, or ambiguous translated residues. V3J clonotypes were defined by identical inferred V gene, J gene, and CDR3 amino acid sequence. The percentage overlap between two repertoires was calculated by dividing the number of shared unique clonotypes by the size of the smaller repertoire. Richness of each repertoire was evaluated using RTK rarefaction, the Chao1 estimator, and Recon v2.1 estimates of unobserved clonotypes. The table was pulled from immuneACCESS by TCRdb, which kept in-frame rearrangements only. Such tables lose some clones; where checked, under half of the loss comes from unresolved V genes, and the rest has no known cause. The DNA gave D and trimming, while V, J and clone size come from that table. The table for this sample lists 450,000 or so clones; over 60% of them were counted only once. More than 10% of the sample is held by the ten biggest clonotypes.

Its CDR3 holds 14 amino acids, cysteine through phenylalanine. Only the CDR3 DNA is retained, 42 bases long and in frame from the first base. Looking up the germline V gene yields CDR1 SNHLY and CDR2 FYNNEI. Clipping removes 4 bases from V and 11 bases from J, with 7 as the unmatched junction base count. The sample consisted of PBMCs. The TCR originated in a woman aged 40 to 49 in good health. Some clones in this sample may be carry-over from other donors' samples. The rearrangement joined TRBV2 to TRBJ2-1, with 11 junctional bases fitting TRBD2. The CDR3 protein sequence reads: CASSVPSGGLKQFF. In nucleotides, the sequence is TGTGCCAGCAGTGTACCTAGCGGGGGGCTAAAGCAGTTCTTC. With the rest looked up from the reference TRBV2 and TRBJ2-1 genes rather than sequenced, the full variable domain is EPEVTQTPSHQVTQMGQEVILRCVPISNHLYFYWYRQILGQKVEFLVSFYNNEISEKSEIFDDQFSVERPDGSNFTLKIRSTKLEDSAMYFCASSVPSGGLKQFFGPGTRLTVL.